The clone carrying this T cell receptor beta chain was counted a few times. Its matching antigen is unknown. Germline lookup yields CDR1 SQVTM and CDR2 ANQGSEA. V lost 6 bases to trimming and J lost 2 bases; unmatched junction nucleotides: 9. The CDR3 sequence is 17 residues long. This record comes from a study of post-analysis software for immune sequencing data. Study-level results: TRBV segments more frequent in patients than in controls numbered several and included TRBV5-6, TRBV5-1 and TRBV20-1. Controls had significantly higher normalized Chao1 diversity than multiple sclerosis patients.

cDNA libraries for TCR beta contained unique molecular identifiers. MiXCR, run by TCRdb on the PCR reads, gives a single entry per CDR3 protein. Among roughly 870,000 distinct CDR3 sequences listed, about 57% were seen once. The chain has TRBV29-1 and TRBJ2-2; 13 bases map to TRBD2. The receptor comes from a girl aged 5 to 17 with multiple sclerosis. Input material: blood. The chain's CDR3 is CSVTGTSGTRNTGELFF. The CDR3 nucleotides are TGCAGCGTCACCGGGACTAGCGGGACCCGCAACACCGGGGAGCTGTTTTTT.